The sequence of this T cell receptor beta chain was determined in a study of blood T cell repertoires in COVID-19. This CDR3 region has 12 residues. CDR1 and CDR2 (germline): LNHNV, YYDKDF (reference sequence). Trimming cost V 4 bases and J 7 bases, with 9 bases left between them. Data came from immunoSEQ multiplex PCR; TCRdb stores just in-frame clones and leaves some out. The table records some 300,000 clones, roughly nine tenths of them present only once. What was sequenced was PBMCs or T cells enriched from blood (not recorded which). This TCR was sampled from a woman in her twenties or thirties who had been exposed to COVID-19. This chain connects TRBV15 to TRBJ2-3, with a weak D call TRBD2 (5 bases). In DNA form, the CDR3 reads TGTGCCACCAGCAATATAGCGAATACGCAGTATTTT. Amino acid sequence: CATSNIANTQYF.